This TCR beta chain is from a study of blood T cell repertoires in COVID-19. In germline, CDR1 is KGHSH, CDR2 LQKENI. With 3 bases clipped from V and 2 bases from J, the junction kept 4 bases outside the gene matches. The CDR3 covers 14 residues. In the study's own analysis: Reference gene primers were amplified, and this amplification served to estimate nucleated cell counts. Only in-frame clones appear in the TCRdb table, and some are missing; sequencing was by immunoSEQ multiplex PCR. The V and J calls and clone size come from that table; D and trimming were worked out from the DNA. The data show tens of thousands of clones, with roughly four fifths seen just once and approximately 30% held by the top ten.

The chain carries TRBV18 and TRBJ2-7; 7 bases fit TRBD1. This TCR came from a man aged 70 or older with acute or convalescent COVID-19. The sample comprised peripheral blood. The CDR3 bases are TGTGCCAGCTCACCCTGGGACAGTACCTACGAGCAGTACTTC. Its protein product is CASSPWDSTYEQYF.